Presented here are 20 T cell receptor beta chains from one specimen sequenced in a study of regulatory T cells in long-lasting Graves disease. As for time point: newly diagnosed GD, antithyroid drugs for less than 3 months. With RNA extracted from PBMCs as input, the TCR library was made. Construction of the TCR beta libraries employed iRepertoire HTBI primers in conjunction with Arm-PCR of CDR3 regions. MiXCR, run by TCRdb on the multiplex PCR reads, gives a single entry per CDR3 protein. Here the sample spans around 400,000 distinct CDR3 sequences, about 14% being singletons. Sample: peripheral blood mononuclear cells (PBMCs), taken at new diagnosis, from a patient treated with antithyroid drugs. These TCRs come from a female donor with Graves disease.

This clonotype has a count of ten or more. V is TRBV24-1 and J is TRBJ2-6, with D hard to call. Germline CDR1 and CDR2: KGHDR and SFDVKD. This CDR3 comprises 16 residues. With 4 bases removed from V and 0 bases from J, the gap between germline ends came to 9 bases. This CDR3 is CATSERVSSGANVLTF. CDR3 bases: TGTGCCACCAGTGAACGCGTCAGCTCTGGGGCCAACGTCCTGACTTTC.

This clonotype was counted many times. The chain recombines TRBV20-1 with TRBJ2-3; D is tentatively TRBD1 or TRBD2 (5 bases each). Trimming removed 5 bases at V and 1 base at J, with 13 bases between. This CDR3 spans 14 amino acids. The germline CDR1 and CDR2 sequences are DFQATT and SNEGSKA (reference sequence). The CDR3 sequence is CSASEGWGTDTQYF. The CDR3 nucleotides read TGCAGTGCTTCCGAGGGGTGGGGCACAGATACGCAGTATTTT.

Comments on this clonotype: The germline gene is not matched at one end of the junction; a read error may be the cause. V gene TRBV5-4 combines with J gene TRBJ1-5; D is unresolved. CDR3 length: 12 amino acids. Germline values: CDR1 SGHNT, CDR2 YYREEE (reference sequence). The CDR3 nucleotides read TGCGCCCAGGTTTGGGCCAATCAGCCCCAGCATTTT. It is translated as CAQVWANQPQHF. Full variable domain (rest looked up from reference TRBV5-4 and TRBJ1-5): ETGVTQSPTHLIKTRGQQVTLRCSSQSGHNTVSWYQQALGQGPQFIFQYYREEENGRGNFPPRFSGLQFPNYSSELNVNALELDDSALYLCAQVWANQPQHFGDGTRLSIL.

This chain uses TRBV20-1 with TRBJ2-7; perhaps D is TRBD1 or TRBD2 (5 bases each). From germline, CDR1 is DFQATT and CDR2 SNEGSKA (reference sequence). V gave up 3 bases and J gave up 0 bases, with 12 bases separating them. The CDR3 is 14 residues long. This chain's CDR3 is CSASLGVSSYEQYF. In nucleotides, the CDR3 is TGCAGTGCTAGCTTGGGGGTGAGCTCCTACGAGCAGTACTTC.

There are many counts of this clonotype. This chain joins TRBV6-2 or TRBV6-3 and TRBJ1-1, with 10 bases matching TRBD1. The V and J ends lost 7 bases and 4 bases, in that order; junction bases with no gene match: 9. This CDR3 has 15 amino acids. CDR1 MNHEY and CDR2 SVGEGT come from the germline V gene. The DNA for the CDR3 is TGTGCCAGCACTCCAGAGGGACAGGGGACCACTGAAGCTTTCTTT. Protein product: CASTPEGQGTTEAFF.

Many counts were recorded for this clonotype. The chain uses TRBV4-1 and TRBJ2-7; D ambiguous. The CDR3 is made up of 11 amino acids. Germline loops: CDR1 MGHRA, CDR2 YSYEKL. The V end was cut by 1 base, the J end by 8 bases, with 6 bases between. CDR3 in DNA: TGCGCCAGCAGCCAAGCTCGGCAGCAGTACTTC. Amino acid sequence: CASSQARQQYF.

The chain recombines TRBV28 with TRBJ2-5, with D maybe TRBD2 (5 bases). The V and J ends lost 4 bases and 3 bases respectively, with 12 bases between them. CDR3 length: 14 amino acids. Per germline, CDR1 MDHEN and CDR2 SYDVKM. The chain's CDR3 is CASSSRTGKETQYF. The DNA of the CDR3 is TGTGCCAGCAGTTCCCGGACGGGGAAAGAGACCCAGTACTTC.

This clonotype occurred a few times. The chain recombines TRBV9 with TRBJ1-4, with 10 bases matching TRBD1. Germline trimming cut 3 bases from V and 6 bases from J; bases unmatched to any gene: 11. In germline, CDR1 is SGDLS, CDR2 YYNGEE. This CDR3 has 17 amino acids. The CDR3 loop reads CASSAFYSGTGDEKLFF. For the CDR3, the DNA is TGTGCCAGCAGCGCCTTCTACTCCGGGACAGGGGATGAAAAACTGTTTTTT. Supplemented by reference TRBV9 and TRBJ1-4, the full variable domain reads DSGVTQTPKHLITATGQRVTLRCSPRSGDLSVYWYQQSLDQGLQFLIQYYNGEERAKGNILERFSAQQFPDLHSELNLSSLELGDSALYFCASSAFYSGTGDEKLFFGSGTQLSVL.

V is TRBV20-1 and J is TRBJ2-7; D ambiguous. CDR3 length equals 11 residues. Between the trimmed V and J ends, which lost 8 bases and 2 bases, there was a span of 10 bases. Germline V CDR1 and CDR2: DFQATT, SNEGSKA (reference sequence). The CDR3 DNA is TGCAGTCCAAAGTTCCCCTACGAGCAGTACTTC. Protein product: CSPKFPYEQYF.

As to this clonotype: The junction departs from germline at one end; a sequencing error may be responsible. CDR3 nucleotides: TGCGGTGCTATGGGACCTTATGGCTACACCTTC. Protein sequence: CGAMGPYGYTF. The V call is TRBV20-1, the J call TRBJ1-2; tentative D call: TRBD1 (5 bases). This CDR3 spans 11 amino acids. CDR1 DFQATT and CDR2 SNEGSKA come from the germline V gene (reference sequence).

V usage is TRBV2 and J usage is TRBJ2-1; 8 bases fit TRBD1. The J call is uncertain, as TRBJ2-5 better fits the DNA end. This CDR3 has 16 amino acids. Germline V gene lookup returns CDR1 SNHLY and CDR2 FYNNEI. In DNA form, the CDR3 reads TGTGCCAGCAGCCTCGGGACAGGTTCTAGAGGAGAGACCCAGTACTTC. Encoded protein: CASSLGTGSRGETQYF.

This clonotype came up many times. The chain uses TRBV7-9 and TRBJ2-7; D may be TRBD2 (7 bases). In germline, CDR1 is SEHNR, CDR2 FQNEAQ (reference sequence). This CDR3 contains 14 residues. Between the trimmed V and J ends, which lost 8 bases and 2 bases, there was a span of 16 bases. CDR3: CASREEGGPYEQYF. The CDR3 DNA is TGTGCCAGCCGGGAGGAGGGGGGCCCCTACGAGCAGTACTTC. Complete variable domain (other parts from reference TRBV7-9 and TRBJ2-7): DTGVSQNPRHKITKRGQNVTFRCDPISEHNRLYWYRQTLGQGPEFLTYFQNEAQLEKSRLLSDRFSAERPKGSFSTLEIQRTEQGDSAMYLCASREEGGPYEQYFGPGTRLTVT.

This clonotype was observed at least ten times. J is TRBJ2-2 and V is TRBV2, with D perhaps matching TRBD1 or TRBD2 (6 bases each). Per germline, CDR1 SNHLY and CDR2 FYNNEI. Trimming removed 2 bases from V and 7 bases from J, with 11 bases in between. This CDR3 region has 14 residues. CDR3 in amino acids: CASSEPGAGGELFF. The CDR3 DNA is TGTGCCAGCAGTGAACCGGGGGCCGGCGGGGAGCTGTTTTTT.

Details on this clonotype: A much larger clone sits a single nucleotide away, making a read error possible. The J gene is TRBJ1-5, the V gene TRBV19, with 9 nucleotides matching TRBD1. The CDR3 contains 17 residues. V shed 3 bases, J shed 6 bases, and the junction held 12 bases outside the gene matches. In germline, CDR1 is LNHDA, CDR2 SQIVND (reference sequence). Written as DNA, the CDR3 is TGTGCCAGTAGTATGACCTCCGACAGGGGGGTCGGTCAGCCCCAGCATTTT. Translating it yields CASSMTSDRGVGQPQHF. Full variable domain (rest looked up from reference TRBV19 and TRBJ1-5): DGGITQSPKYLFRKEGQNVTLSCEQNLNHDAMYWYRQDPGQGLRLIYYSQIVNDFQKGDIAEGYSVSREKKESFPLTVTSAQKNPTAFYLCASSMTSDRGVGQPQHFGDGTRLSIL.

This clonotype was counted ten times or more. This sequence joins TRBV9 and TRBJ2-1; no clear D. Trimming pared 0 bases from V and 8 bases from J, leaving 6 bases between. Germline V lookup: CDR1 SGDLS, CDR2 YYNGEE. The CDR3 totals 12 residues. The CDR3 sequence: CASSVGFDEQFF. DNA of the CDR3: TGTGCCAGCAGCGTAGGGTTCGATGAGCAGTTCTTC.

A few counts support this clonotype. Possible read error: a much larger clone is one base away. The chain couples TRBV20-1 to TRBJ2-7; D is undetermined. Germline V gives CDR1 DFQATT, CDR2 SNEGSKA (reference sequence). The CDR3 sequence is 10 residues long. Trimming removed 3 bases from V and 0 bases from J, with 0 bases in between. The CDR3 sequence is CSASSYEQYF. In DNA form, the CDR3 reads TGCAGTGCTAGCTCCTACGAGCAGTACTTC.

This clonotype was seen more than once but under ten times. The rearrangement links TRBV27 to TRBJ1-2, with D possibly TRBD1 on 5 matching bases. Trimming left V 10 bases short and J 8 bases short, with 23 bases between. The CDR3 extends over 14 amino acids. The germline gives CDR1 MNHEY, CDR2 SMNVEV (reference sequence). The CDR3 sequence is CANGGWGAGSGYTF. The CDR3 region has the DNA TGTGCCAACGGCGGATGGGGCGCCGGGTCGGGCTACACCTTC.

Worth noting for this clonotype: This could be a read error, since a much larger clone is one nucleotide away. V usage is TRBV20-1 and J usage is TRBJ2-3; no clear D gene. The CDR3 totals 17 residues. Germline CDR1 is DFQATT and CDR2 is SNEGSKA (reference sequence). The ends were cut back, 6 bases at V and 1 base at J, with 23 bases in the middle. The CDR3 sequence is CSALPTRARRRTDTQYF. The CDR3 DNA is TGCAGTGCGCTACCCACCCGGGCGCGGAGACGCACAGATACGCAGTATTTT.

Many counts were recorded for this clonotype. The genes are TRBV15 and TRBJ2-1; TRBD1 might be the D (6 bases). Per the germline V gene, CDR1 is LNHNV and CDR2 is YYDKDF (reference sequence). The CDR3 covers 16 residues. Trimming left V 3 bases short and J 6 bases short, with 18 bases between. Written as DNA, the CDR3 is TGTGCCACCAGCAGCATTGGGTGGACAGAAGTCAATGAGCAGTTCTTC. It yields the protein CATSSIGWTEVNEQFF. Full variable domain (remainder filled in from reference TRBV15 and TRBJ2-1): DAMVIQNPRYQVTQFGKPVTLSCSQTLNHNVMYWYQQKSSQAPKLLFHYYDKDFNNEADTPDNFQSRRPNTSFCFLDIRSPGLGDTAMYLCATSSIGWTEVNEQFFGPGTRLTVL.

There are many counts of this clonotype. V gene TRBV12-3 or TRBV12-4 combines with J gene TRBJ1-5, with no clear D. V dropped 1 base and J dropped 2 bases, with 9 bases sitting between them. This CDR3 comprises 15 residues. The CDR3 sequence is CASSLGSGGNQPQHF. The CDR3, as DNA: TGTGCCAGCAGTTTAGGGTCCGGGGGCAATCAGCCCCAGCATTTT.